This T cell receptor beta chain originates from a study of early T cells in non-severe SARS-CoV-2 infection. Study-wide background: Chains from this unsorted whole-blood bulk RNA could not be paired. Study-wide findings and caveats: Private and CD4 specificities were missed by VDJdb matching, skewed to anti-spike CD8.

Trimming took off 2 bases at V and 4 bases at J, with 15 bases between the two ends. The CDR3 is made up of 16 amino acids. CDR1 is MGHRA, CDR2 YSYEKL, per germline. This clonotype was found once. Antigen specificity is unknown. Attached unique molecular identifiers marked individual cDNA molecules. TCRdb used MiXCR to reprocess the 5' RACE reads, holding one entry per CDR3 protein. The data contain roughly 90,000 distinct CDR3 sequences, over 12% of them seen just once; the ten biggest clones take up roughly 3%. The origin of this receptor is an adult who was a healthcare worker with PCR-confirmed SARS-CoV-2 infection or an uninfected control (not recorded which). Sequencing was done on a sample of whole blood. This chain joins TRBV4-1 and TRBJ1-5; possibly TRBD1 for D (5 bases). The CDR3 coding sequence is TGCGCCAGCAGCCAAACGGGACTGGACACTAATCAGCCCCAGCATTTT. Its protein product is CASSQTGLDTNQPQHF.